Sequencing of this T cell receptor beta chain was carried out in a study of blood T cell repertoires in COVID-19. Study overall: COVID-19 samples collected from the United States, Italy and Spain covered acute and convalescent phases.

CDR3 size: 14 residues. V lost 3 bases and J lost 3; bases outside the gene matches: 4. Germline V gene lookup returns CDR1 SGHDN and CDR2 FVKESK. In the original processing: Estimated nucleated cell counts came from reference gene primer amplification. Produced via immunoSEQ multiplex PCR; TCRdb's table is partial and in-frame only. From that table come the V and J calls and clone size; the DNA was used to work out D and trimming. The sample carries roughly 150,000 clones, around four fifths recorded once. This clonotype originated in a woman at least 80 years old with acute or convalescent COVID-19. This chain connects TRBV14 to TRBJ2-7; 8 positions agree with TRBD2. Sequencing was done on a sample of peripheral blood. The CDR3 is CASSQQRGNYEQYF. As DNA, the CDR3 is TGTGCCAGCAGCCAGCAGCGGGGGAACTACGAGCAGTACTTC.